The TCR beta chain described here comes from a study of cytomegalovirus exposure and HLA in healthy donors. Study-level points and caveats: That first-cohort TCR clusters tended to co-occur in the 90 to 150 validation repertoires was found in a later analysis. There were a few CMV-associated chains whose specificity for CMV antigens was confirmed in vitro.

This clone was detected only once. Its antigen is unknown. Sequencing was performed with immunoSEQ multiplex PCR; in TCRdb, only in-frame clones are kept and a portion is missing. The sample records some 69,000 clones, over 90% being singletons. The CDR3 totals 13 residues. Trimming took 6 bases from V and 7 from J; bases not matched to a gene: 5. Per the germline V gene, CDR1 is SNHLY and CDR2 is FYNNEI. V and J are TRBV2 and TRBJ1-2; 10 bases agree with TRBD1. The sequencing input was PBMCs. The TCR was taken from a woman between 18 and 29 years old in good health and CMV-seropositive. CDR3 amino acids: CASRGQGIAGYTF. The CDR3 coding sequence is TGTGCCAGCAGGGGACAGGGGATTGCTGGCTACACCTTC.